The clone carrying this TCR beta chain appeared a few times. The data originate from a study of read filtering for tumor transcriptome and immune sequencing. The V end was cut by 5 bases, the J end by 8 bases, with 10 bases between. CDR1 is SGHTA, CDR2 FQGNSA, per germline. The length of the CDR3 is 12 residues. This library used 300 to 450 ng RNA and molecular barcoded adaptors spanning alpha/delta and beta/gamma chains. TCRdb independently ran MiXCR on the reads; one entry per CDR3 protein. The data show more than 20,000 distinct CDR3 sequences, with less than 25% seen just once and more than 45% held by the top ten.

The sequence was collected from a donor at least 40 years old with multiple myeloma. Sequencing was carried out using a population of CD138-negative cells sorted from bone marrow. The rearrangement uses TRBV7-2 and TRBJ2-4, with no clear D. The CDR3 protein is CASSALSDIQYF. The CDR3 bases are TGTGCCAGCAGCGCCCTATCAGACATTCAGTACTTC.